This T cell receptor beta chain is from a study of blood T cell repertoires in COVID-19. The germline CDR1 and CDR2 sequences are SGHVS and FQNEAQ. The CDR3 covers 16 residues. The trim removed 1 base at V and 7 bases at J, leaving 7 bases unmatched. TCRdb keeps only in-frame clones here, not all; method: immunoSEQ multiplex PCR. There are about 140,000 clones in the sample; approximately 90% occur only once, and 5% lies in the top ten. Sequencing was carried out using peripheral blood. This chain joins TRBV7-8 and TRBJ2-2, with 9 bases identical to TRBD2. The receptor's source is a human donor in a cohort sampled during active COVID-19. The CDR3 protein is CASSLGFPSGDGELFF. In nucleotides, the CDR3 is TGTGCCAGCAGCTTAGGCTTTCCTAGCGGGGACGGGGAGCTGTTTTTT.